Following are 30 T cell receptor beta chains from one sample sequenced in a study of T cells after yellow fever vaccination. TCRdb passed the 5' RACE reads through MiXCR, listing each CDR3 protein once. The data contain around 530,000 distinct CDR3 sequences, about a sixth of them singletons. The sample in question was PBMCs, obtained 5 days after the first yellow fever vaccination. Receptors were obtained from a man aged 18 to 29 who received the YFV17D yellow fever vaccine.

This clonotype has just a few counts. The chain joins TRBV5-1 to TRBJ2-1; either TRBD1 or TRBD2 may fit D (6 bases each). This CDR3 region has 16 residues. The germline V and J ends were trimmed by 0 bases and 6 bases, with 16 bases remaining between them. The germline V gene has CDR1 SGHRS and CDR2 YFSETQ. The CDR3 here is CASSLAVGGATNEQFF. In DNA form, the CDR3 reads TGCGCCAGCAGCTTGGCCGTGGGGGGCGCAACCAATGAGCAGTTCTTC.

In its sample, this clonotype was seen a few times. The rearrangement uses TRBV5-1 and TRBJ2-5; 7 bases align to TRBD1. The CDR3 is made up of 14 amino acids. V was pared by 4 bases and J by 5 bases, with 8 bases of the junction left unmatched. The germline CDR1 and CDR2 sequences are SGHRS and YFSETQ. For the CDR3, the DNA is TGCGCCAGCAGCCTAAGCGACAGGGTGGAGACCCAGTACTTC. Its protein product is CASSLSDRVETQYF.

The chain recombines TRBV7-2 with TRBJ2-1, with a tentative D call TRBD2 (7 bases). The length of the CDR3 is 14 residues. The V gene's germline CDR1 is SGHTA and CDR2 FQGNSA. V was pared by 8 bases and J by 0 bases, with 11 bases between. CDR3 loop: CASGGGGSYNEQFF. DNA for the CDR3: TGTGCCAGCGGAGGGGGGGGCTCCTACAATGAGCAGTTCTTC.

This clonotype was found a few times. The V gene is TRBV7-6, the J gene TRBJ1-4, with D uncertain. Germline CDR1 reads SGHVS; CDR2 reads FNYEAQ. Trimming shortened V by 2 bases and J by 3 bases, and 4 bases separated the two germline ends. The CDR3 runs 13 residues. Written as DNA, the CDR3 is TGTGCCAGCAGCTTACGCTCTAATGAAAAACTGTTTTTT. This sequence encodes CASSLRSNEKLFF.

This clonotype came up a few times. The chain combines TRBV5-1 with TRBJ2-7; D is uncertain. The CDR3 covers 14 residues. Germline V gives CDR1 SGHRS, CDR2 YFSETQ. V dropped 1 base and J dropped 1 base, with 9 bases sitting between them. The CDR3 DNA follows: TGCGCCAGCAGCTTGTACATTAATTCCTACGAGCAGTACTTC. Its translation: CASSLYINSYEQYF.

The genes are TRBV19 and TRBJ1-2, with a possible D match to TRBD1 (5 bases). The germline V gene encodes CDR1 LNHDA and CDR2 SQIVND (reference sequence). Trimming left V 2 bases short and J 4 bases short, with 8 bases between. The CDR3 has 13 residues. The CDR3 loop is CASSISQGYGYTF. The CDR3 DNA is TGTGCCAGTAGTATATCCCAGGGCTATGGCTACACCTTC.

This clonotype was seen repeatedly, ten times or more. V is TRBV7-9 and J is TRBJ2-1, with 10 bases fitting TRBD2. Per germline, CDR1 SEHNR and CDR2 FQNEAQ (reference sequence). The CDR3 is 16 amino acids. The ends lost 2 bases at V and 5 bases at J; junction bases unmatched: 6. The CDR3: CASSLSLAGAHNEQFF. As DNA, the CDR3 is TGTGCCAGCAGCTTAAGTCTAGCGGGAGCCCACAATGAGCAGTTCTTC. Full variable domain (remainder filled in from reference TRBV7-9 and TRBJ2-1): DTGVSQNPRHKITKRGQNVTFRCDPISEHNRLYWYRQTLGQGPEFLTYFQNEAQLEKSRLLSDRFSAERPKGSFSTLEIQRTEQGDSAMYLCASSLSLAGAHNEQFFGPGTRLTVL.

V usage is TRBV7-2 and J usage is TRBJ2-3; D unclear. With 3 bases removed from V and 6 bases from J, the gap between germline ends came to 19 bases. Per the germline V gene, CDR1 is SGHTA and CDR2 is FQGNSA. The CDR3 covers 16 residues. For the CDR3, the DNA is TGTGCCAGCAGCTTGACCCCGGGCCCCCAGGTTGATACGCAGTATTTT. As protein: CASSLTPGPQVDTQYF.

This clonotype has a handful of counts. This chain uses TRBV18 with TRBJ1-5; D is undetermined. Germline lookup yields CDR1 KGHSH and CDR2 LQKENI. This CDR3 has 14 amino acids. Trimming took off 5 bases at V and 0 bases at J, with 8 bases between the two ends. The CDR3 sequence is CASSGEYSNQPQHF. The CDR3 coding sequence is TGTGCCAGCTCAGGGGAATATAGCAATCAGCCCCAGCATTTT.

This chain connects TRBV6-1 to TRBJ2-3; 7 bases are a match to TRBD1. J was trimmed by 2 bases and V by 9 bases; bases with no gene match: 11. Germline lookup yields CDR1 MNHNS and CDR2 SASEGT. The CDR3 totals 15 residues. The CDR3 reads CASNFGTEVTDTQYF. In DNA, the CDR3 is TGTGCCAGTAATTTTGGGACAGAGGTCACAGATACGCAGTATTTT.

The chain is built from TRBV7-3 and TRBJ2-5, with D uncertain. The germline gives CDR1 SGHTA, CDR2 FQGTGA. The CDR3 runs to 14 residues. With 5 bases removed from V and 7 bases from J, the gap between germline ends came to 17 bases. The CDR3 region has the DNA TGTGCCAGCAGCCCGACTCGTCCCCTGCCGACCCAGTACTTC. Protein product: CASSPTRPLPTQYF.

This CDR3 reads CASSVGFLVQGNGEETQYF. The CDR3 DNA reads as TGTGCCAGCAGCGTAGGTTTCCTAGTGCAGGGCAACGGGGAAGAGACCCAGTACTTC. The V and J genes are TRBV9 and TRBJ2-5; D may correspond to TRBD1 or TRBD2 (5 bases each). This CDR3 contains 19 residues. V was cut by 0 bases and J by 3 bases, with 24 bases left in between. From germline, CDR1 is SGDLS and CDR2 YYNGEE.

This chain joins TRBV7-2 and TRBJ2-7, with D possibly being TRBD2 (6 bases). The germline V and J ends were trimmed by 4 bases and 0 bases, with 13 bases remaining between them. The CDR3 has 15 amino acids. Germline CDR1 and CDR2: SGHTA and FQGNSA. CDR3 amino acids: CASSWGLLSSYEQYF. As DNA, the CDR3 is TGTGCCAGCAGCTGGGGACTCTTGAGCTCCTACGAGCAGTACTTC.

This chain uses TRBV7-6 with TRBJ2-5; 7 nucleotides align to TRBD2. The V segment lost 1 base and the J segment 3 bases; nucleotides outside the gene matches: 11. Germline CDR1 is SGHVS and CDR2 is FNYEAQ. The CDR3 spans 17 residues. The CDR3 bases are TGTGCCAGCAGCTTAGGCTTCTTCCGAGCGGGGAAAGAGACCCAGTACTTC. Its protein is CASSLGFFRAGKETQYF.

There are a few counts of this clonotype. V gene TRBV5-1 combines with J gene TRBJ2-3, with 11 bases identical to TRBD1. The V gene end was trimmed by 3 bases and the J gene end by 5 bases; junction bases not matched to a gene: 11. This CDR3 has 17 residues. Germline lookup yields CDR1 SGHRS and CDR2 YFSETQ. CDR3 sequence reads: CASSWLGTGGFQDTQYF. Written as DNA, the CDR3 is TGCGCCAGCAGCTGGCTGGGGACAGGGGGTTTCCAAGATACGCAGTATTTT. The whole variable domain, remainder taken from reference TRBV5-1 and TRBJ2-3, is KAGVTQTPRYLIKTRGQQVTLSCSPISGHRSVSWYQQTPGQGLQFLFEYFSETQRNKGNFPGRFSGRQFSNSRSEMNVSTLELGDSALYLCASSWLGTGGFQDTQYFGPGTRLTVL.

The J gene is TRBJ1-2, the V gene TRBV9, with TRBD1 identical over 7 bases. After removal of 7 bases from V and 1 base from J, the junction contained 4 bases not matched to a gene. CDR1 is SGDLS, CDR2 YYNGEE, per germline. This CDR3 has 13 residues. CDR3 protein: CASRQGDNYGYTF. The CDR3 DNA reads as TGTGCCAGCCGACAGGGAGATAACTATGGCTACACCTTC.

Remarks on this clonotype: One junction end disagrees with the germline gene, perhaps due to a read error. This chain uses TRBV6-4 with TRBJ1-2; D is uncertain. Germline V gives CDR1 MRHNA, CDR2 SNTAGT. This CDR3 is 15 amino acids long. CDR3 coding DNA: TGTGCCAGCAGTGACTCGATCTGGTCAGGCGACCGGGTTCACTTC. Its protein is CASSDSIWSGDRVHF.

This clonotype showed up just a few times. V is TRBV7-2 and J is TRBJ2-5, with unresolved D. Trimming left V 5 bases short and J 1 base short, with 17 bases between. Germline assignment: CDR1 SGHTA and CDR2 FQGNSA. The CDR3 loop spans 16 amino acids. CDR3 coding DNA: TGTGCCAGCAGCGTTAGGATTGGTCTGGGCCAAGAGACCCAGTACTTC. The encoded protein is CASSVRIGLGQETQYF.

This clonotype appeared a few times. V is TRBV27 and J is TRBJ2-1; D is unclear. The CDR3 runs to 14 residues. The V end was cut by 7 bases, the J end by 4 bases, with 14 bases between. Germline loops: CDR1 MNHEY, CDR2 SMNVEV (reference sequence). CDR3 bases: TGTGCCAGCAAGGCCCCGCAGACGTACAATGAGCAGTTCTTC. This gives the protein CASKAPQTYNEQFF.

The chain is built from TRBV29-1 and TRBJ1-2; D possibly corresponds to TRBD1 (5 bases). V lost 0 bases and J 1 base, leaving 12 bases between the germline ends. From germline, CDR1 is SQVTM and CDR2 ANQGSEA. This CDR3 comprises 15 residues. The CDR3 loop is CSVEEGQGFNYGYTF. The CDR3 DNA reads as TGCAGCGTTGAAGAAGGGCAGGGCTTTAACTATGGCTACACCTTC.

The chain couples TRBV4-3 to TRBJ2-3, with 9 bases that match TRBD2. The V and J ends lost 3 bases and 4 bases, in that order; junction bases with no gene match: 5. The CDR3 covers 15 residues. The germline CDR1 and CDR2 sequences are LGHNA and YSLEER. CDR3 sequence (DNA): TGCGCCAGCAGCCACGGGCTAGCGGGGTCAGATACGCAGTATTTT. This gives the protein CASSHGLAGSDTQYF.

This clonotype was seen only a few times. The V and J genes are TRBV12-3 or TRBV12-4 and TRBJ1-2; perhaps TRBD1 as D (5 bases). This CDR3 comprises 16 residues. V lost 2 bases and J lost 5, with 18 bases in between. CDR3 nucleotide sequence: TGTGCCAGCAGTTTATCGATCTCCGGGGCCCCTTATGGCTACACCTTC. It specifies CASSLSISGAPYGYTF.

V usage is TRBV7-6 and J usage is TRBJ2-3; 11 nucleotides line up with TRBD2. The ends lost 2 bases at V and 0 bases at J; junction bases unmatched: 10. CDR1 SGHVS and CDR2 FNYEAQ come from the germline V gene. This CDR3 comprises 19 residues. CDR3 residues: CASSLLLLAGDPSTDTQYF. DNA of the CDR3: TGTGCCAGCAGCTTACTTTTACTAGCGGGGGATCCTAGCACAGATACGCAGTATTTT. The variable domain in full, with the rest retrieved from reference TRBV7-6 and TRBJ2-3, is GAGVSQSPRYKVTKRGQDVALRCDPISGHVSLYWYRQALGQGPEFLTYFNYEAQQDKSGLPNDRFSAERPEGSISTLTIQRTEQRDSAMYRCASSLLLLAGDPSTDTQYFGPGTRLTVL.

This rearrangement joins TRBV7-9 to TRBJ2-2; possible D gene TRBD2, 5 bases. The CDR3 has 12 amino acids. In germline, CDR1 is SEHNR, CDR2 FQNEAQ (reference sequence). Trimming shortened V by 4 bases and J by 6 bases, and 6 bases separated the two germline ends. The CDR3 coding sequence is TGTGCCAGCAGCTGGGGAGCCGGGGAGCTGTTTTTT. This sequence encodes CASSWGAGELFF.

This sequence joins TRBV6-5 and TRBJ1-2, with D possibly TRBD1 on 5 matching bases. The V end was cut by 2 bases, the J end by 2 bases, with 9 bases between. The V gene's germline CDR1 is MNHEY and CDR2 SVGAGI. The CDR3 is 14 residues long. CDR3 DNA sequence: TGTGCCAGCAGTTACGGGGGAATGAACTATGGCTACACCTTC. Translating gives CASSYGGMNYGYTF.

This clonotype occurred a few times. The V call is TRBV7-2, the J call TRBJ1-1; a possible D gene is TRBD1 (5 bases). Trimming took 5 bases from V and 3 from J, leaving 16 bases between them. Germline CDR1 is SGHTA and CDR2 is FQGNSA. The CDR3 loop spans 15 amino acids. The DNA for the CDR3 is TGTGCCAGCAGCCAAGGGACTGGACGAGACACTGAAGCTTTCTTT. Its translation: CASSQGTGRDTEAFF.

This chain links TRBV25-1 with TRBJ2-7; no firm D call. Trimming pared 10 bases from V and 0 bases from J, leaving 16 bases between. The CDR3 is 14 residues long. The germline CDR1 and CDR2 sequences are MGHDK and SYGVNS. The CDR3 sequence: CATTDPVSSYEQYF. The DNA of the CDR3 is TGTGCCACTACGGATCCTGTAAGCTCCTACGAGCAGTACTTC.

This clonotype has only a few counts. The CDR3 protein is CAISEFLAGAQETQYF. The DNA for the CDR3 is TGTGCCATCAGTGAGTTTTTGGCGGGCGCCCAAGAGACCCAGTACTTC. V usage is TRBV10-3 and J usage is TRBJ2-5, with D possibly matching TRBD2 (5 bases). The V gene lost 1 base and the J gene lost 1 base, with 13 bases spanning the gap. CDR1 is ENHRY, CDR2 SYGVKD, per germline. This CDR3 is built from 16 residues.

This clonotype was seen a few times. The chain carries TRBV7-9 and TRBJ2-2, with D maybe TRBD2 (7 bases). CDR3 size: 15 residues. Per germline, CDR1 SEHNR and CDR2 FQNEAQ (reference sequence). V was shortened by 10 bases and J by 0 bases, with 15 bases between the two germline ends. This CDR3 reads CAITRGASNTGELFF. The CDR3 nucleotides are TGTGCCATAACTCGGGGGGCCTCGAACACCGGGGAGCTGTTTTTT.

This clonotype was counted only a few times. The chain has TRBV20-1 and TRBJ1-1; D call uncertain. V shed 6 bases and J shed 7 bases, with 9 bases lying between them. Germline V gene lookup returns CDR1 DFQATT and CDR2 SNEGSKA (reference sequence). The CDR3 runs 10 residues. CDR3 in amino acids: CSAPRSEAFF. The CDR3 nucleotides are TGCAGTGCCCCTAGGAGTGAAGCTTTCTTT.